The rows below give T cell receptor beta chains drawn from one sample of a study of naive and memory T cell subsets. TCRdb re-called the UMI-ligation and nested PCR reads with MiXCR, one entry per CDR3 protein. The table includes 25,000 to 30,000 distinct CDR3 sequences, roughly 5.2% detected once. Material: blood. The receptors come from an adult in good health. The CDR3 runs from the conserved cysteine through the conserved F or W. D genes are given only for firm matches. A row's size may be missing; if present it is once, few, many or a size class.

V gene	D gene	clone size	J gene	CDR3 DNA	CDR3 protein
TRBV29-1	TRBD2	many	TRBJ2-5	TGCAGCGTTGAAGGGGTAGCGGGGCGCCAAGAGACCCAGTACTTC	CSVEGVAGRQETQYF
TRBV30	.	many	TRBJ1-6	TGTGCCTGGAGTAGACGGAATTCACCCCTCCACTTT	CAWSRRNSPLHF
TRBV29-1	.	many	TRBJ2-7	TGCAGCGCCGGGACCGCTACTAACGGGGAGCAGTACTTC	CSAGTATNGEQYF
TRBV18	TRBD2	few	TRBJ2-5	TGTGCCAGCTCATTGTACACCCCGGGACTAGCGGGAGGAATCCAAGAGACCCAGTACTTC	CASSLYTPGLAGGIQETQYF
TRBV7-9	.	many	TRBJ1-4	TGTGCCAGCAGCCTGGCACAGGGAAATGAAAAACTGTTTTTT	CASSLAQGNEKLFF
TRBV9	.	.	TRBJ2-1	TGTGCCAGCAGCCTAGAGGGGGGGGGCTACAATGAGCAGTTCTTC	CASSLEGGGYNEQFF
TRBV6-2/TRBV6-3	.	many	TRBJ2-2	TGTGCCAGCAGTTACCCAATCCGGGTCGGTTCCGGGGAGCTGTTTTTT	CASSYPIRVGSGELFF
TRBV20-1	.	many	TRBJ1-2	TGCAGTGCACCGGACAGATTCTATGGCTACACCTTC	CSAPDRFYGYTF
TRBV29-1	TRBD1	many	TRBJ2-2	TGCAGCGTGGGCGACAGGGGAGGCACCGGGGAGCTGTTTTTT	CSVGDRGGTGELFF
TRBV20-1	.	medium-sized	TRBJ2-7	TGCAGTGCTACTAGGGGAGGCTGGGAGCAGTACTTC	CSATRGGWEQYF
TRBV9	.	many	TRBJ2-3	TGTGCCAGCAGCGTAGATGTGACGGATCCCACAGATACGCAGTATTTT	CASSVDVTDPTDTQYF
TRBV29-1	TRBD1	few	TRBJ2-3	TGCAGCGGGCAGGGGGGCACAGATACGCAGTATTTT	CSGQGGTDTQYF
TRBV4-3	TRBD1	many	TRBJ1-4	TGCGCCAGCAGCCGCGCCGGAGGGACAGTTTATGAAAAACTGTTTTTT	CASSRAGGTVYEKLFF
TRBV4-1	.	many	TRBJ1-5	TGCGCCAGCAGCCGCCCCGGGGTAAAAAATCAGCCCCAGCATTTT	CASSRPGVKNQPQHF
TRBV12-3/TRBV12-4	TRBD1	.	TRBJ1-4	TGTGCCAGCGGCCCAGGGGGTGAAAAACTGTTTTTT	CASGPGGEKLFF
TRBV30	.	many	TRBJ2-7	TGTGCCTGGAGAAGAAGTGCAGCCTACGAGCAGTACTTC	CAWRRSAAYEQYF
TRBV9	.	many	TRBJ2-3	TGTGCCAGCAGCACTGCCGGGACTCTAGGGGATACGCAGTATTTT	CASSTAGTLGDTQYF
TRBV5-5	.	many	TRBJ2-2	TGTGCCAGCAGCAGGGTTACCGGGGAGCTGTTTTTT	CASSRVTGELFF
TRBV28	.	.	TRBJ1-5	TGTGCCATCCATTCGGGAGTGGAGCCTCAGCCCCAGCATTTT	CAIHSGVEPQPQHF
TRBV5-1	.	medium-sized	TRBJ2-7	TGCGCCAGCACCCGGACGGAGTCCTACGAGCAGTACTTC	CASTRTESYEQYF
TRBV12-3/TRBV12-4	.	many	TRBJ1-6	TGTGCCAGCAGAGGGATAAGCTCCTATAATTCACCCCTCCACTTT	CASRGISSYNSPLHF
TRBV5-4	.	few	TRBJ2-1	TGTGCCAGCAGTTCCCAGACTAACATTGTTGATGAGCAGTTCTTC	CASSSQTNIVDEQFF
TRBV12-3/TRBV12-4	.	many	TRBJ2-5	TGTGCCAGCAGCCCAAGTATAGCCCAGTACTTC	CASSPSIAQYF
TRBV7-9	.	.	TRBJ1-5	TGTGCCAGCAGCCTTACAGGTAGTCAGCCCCAGCATTTT	CASSLTGSQPQHF
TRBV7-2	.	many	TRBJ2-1	TGTGCCAGCAGCCTGGGACTCCACAATGAGCAGTTCTTC	CASSLGLHNEQFF
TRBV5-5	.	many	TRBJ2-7	TGTGCCAGCAGCTTGGAACCAGGCCTCTCCTACGAGCAGTACTTC	CASSLEPGLSYEQYF